This TCR beta chain emerged from a study of cytomegalovirus exposure and HLA in healthy donors. Whole-study context: Earlier work reported 95 million to 130 million unique TCR beta sequences from about 200 million T cells. Study-wide points: In all likelihood, a cluster of highly shared sequence variants was a sequencing artifact. Most TCR sequences were rare, but some public TCRs occurred in many donors.

It was with 60 Vbeta and 13 Jbeta primers that the PCR ran. Repertoires were generated with immunoSEQ multiplex PCR, while TCRdb's copy carries only in-frame clones and drops some. The table includes about 130,000 clones, 70% to 80% detected once. On this clone: Antigen unknown.

Germline CDR1 is SSHAT and CDR2 is FNYEAQ (reference sequence). Trimming took off 8 bases at V and 4 bases at J, with 15 bases between the two ends. The CDR3 has 14 amino acids. This TCR was sampled from a man aged 25-45 years in good health and CMV-seronegative. This chain uses TRBV7-7 with TRBJ1-3; D is ambiguous. Sequenced sample: PBMCs. As DNA, the CDR3 is TGTGCCAGCCCCACGCCCGGTACGGGAAACACCATATATTTT. This translates into CASPTPGTGNTIYF.